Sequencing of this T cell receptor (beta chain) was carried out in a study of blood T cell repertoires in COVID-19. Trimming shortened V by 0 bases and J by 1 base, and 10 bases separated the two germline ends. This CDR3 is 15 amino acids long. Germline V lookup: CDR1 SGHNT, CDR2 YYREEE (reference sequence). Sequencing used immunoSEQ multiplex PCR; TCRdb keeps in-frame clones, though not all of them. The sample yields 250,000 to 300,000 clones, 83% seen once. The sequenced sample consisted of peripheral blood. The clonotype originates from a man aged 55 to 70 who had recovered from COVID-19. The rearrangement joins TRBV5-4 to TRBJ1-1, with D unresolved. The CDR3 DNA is TGTGCCAGCAGCTTGGCCGTCAGCGCGAACACTGAAGCTTTCTTT. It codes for CASSLAVSANTEAFF.